One sample yielded the 21 T cell receptor beta chains listed below, sequenced in a study of cytomegalovirus exposure and HLA in healthy donors. Vbeta (60) and Jbeta (13) primers were used in the PCR. Data came from immunoSEQ multiplex PCR; TCRdb stores just in-frame clones and leaves some out. The profile covers about 140,000 clones, with 82% appearing a single time and more than 2.5% taken by the ten largest. Sequenced sample: PBMCs. Source of these receptors: a male donor in good health and CMV-seronegative.

The CDR3 nucleotides are TGTGCCAGTAGTCACCACCCGGGAAAAGGATCCTACGAGCAGTACTTC. Translation: CASSHHPGKGSYEQYF. The chain employs TRBV19 and TRBJ2-7; tentatively, D is TRBD2 (5 bases). Trimming took 5 bases from V and 1 from J, leaving 18 bases between them. Germline V lookup: CDR1 LNHDA, CDR2 SQIVND (reference sequence). The CDR3 spans 16 residues.

This clone was seen once. The chain employs TRBV19 and TRBJ1-2; D is possibly TRBD1 (5 bases). The CDR3 extends over 11 amino acids. The germline V gene encodes CDR1 LNHDA and CDR2 SQIVND (reference sequence). Trimming removed 11 bases from V and 6 bases from J, with 13 bases in between. The CDR3 region has the DNA TGTGCCTCAGGGCGTGTTGATGGCTACACCTTC. Its protein product is CASGRVDGYTF. Full variable domain (rest looked up from reference TRBV19 and TRBJ1-2): DGGITQSPKYLFRKEGQNVTLSCEQNLNHDAMYWYRQDPGQGLRLIYYSQIVNDFQKGDIAEGYSVSREKKESFPLTVTSAQKNPTAFYLCASGRVDGYTFGSGTRLTVV.

The chain couples TRBV7-8 to TRBJ2-7; 7 bases align to TRBD2. The germline V gene encodes CDR1 SGHVS and CDR2 FQNEAQ. The CDR3 contains 16 residues. With 5 bases clipped from V and 4 bases from J, the junction kept 14 bases outside the gene matches. The CDR3 is CASSPWGGGLQYEQYF. The CDR3, as DNA: TGTGCCAGCAGCCCCTGGGGTGGGGGACTACAATACGAGCAGTACTTC.

This chain joins TRBV7-9 and TRBJ1-5; D gene uncertain. V was clipped by 1 base and J by 4 bases, with 17 bases between them. The germline CDR1 and CDR2 sequences are SEHNR and FQNEAQ (reference sequence). There are 17 residues in the CDR3. The CDR3 region has the DNA TGTGCCAGCAGCTTAGTCCACGGCGGGCAGGCTAATCAGCCCCAGCATTTT. Translating it yields CASSLVHGGQANQPQHF. Variable domain in full (rest from reference TRBV7-9 and TRBJ1-5): DTGVSQNPRHKITKRGQNVTFRCDPISEHNRLYWYRQTLGQGPEFLTYFQNEAQLEKSRLLSDRFSAERPKGSFSTLEIQRTEQGDSAMYLCASSLVHGGQANQPQHFGDGTRLSIL.

The chain couples TRBV5-1 to TRBJ1-1; the D gene is possibly TRBD1 (5 bases). Trimming shortened V by 2 bases and J by 1 base, and 9 bases separated the two germline ends. The CDR3 runs to 14 residues. The germline V gene has CDR1 SGHRS and CDR2 YFSETQ. The CDR3 reads CASSLTGRNTEAFF. CDR3 DNA: TGCGCCAGCAGCTTAACAGGAAGGAACACTGAAGCTTTCTTT.

The chain links TRBV2 to TRBJ2-5; 8 nucleotides align to TRBD1. The CDR3 is 15 amino acids. Germline V gene sequence: CDR1 SNHLY, CDR2 FYNNEI. The junction had 13 bases not matched to a gene; V was cut back by 6 bases and J by 7 bases. The CDR3 sequence is CASSGPGGAQGTQYF. The CDR3 DNA reads TGTGCCAGCAGCGGACCAGGGGGCGCCCAGGGGACCCAGTACTTC.

This chain uses TRBV5-1 with TRBJ1-6; 7 bases match TRBD1. The J segment lost 8 bases and the V segment lost 4 bases, leaving 6 bases of the junction unmatched. Germline lookup yields CDR1 SGHRS and CDR2 YFSETQ. The CDR3 contains 14 residues. The CDR3 bases are TGCGCCAGCAGCCGAGGGCAGGGGGATTCACCCCTCCACTTT. It is translated as CASSRGQGDSPLHF.

The chain has TRBV5-4 and TRBJ2-7; D is uncertain. CDR3 length: 11 residues. Trimming took off 0 bases at V and 7 bases at J, with 5 bases between the two ends. Germline values: CDR1 SGHNT, CDR2 YYREEE (reference sequence). CDR3 in DNA: TGTGCCAGCAGCTTGGAGAGGGAGCAGTACTTC. Protein sequence: CASSLEREQYF.

The genes are TRBV9 and TRBJ2-1; 7 nucleotides line up with TRBD1. The CDR3 contains 17 residues. CDR1 and CDR2 (germline): SGDLS, YYNGEE. V lost 0 bases, J lost 0 bases, and 6 bases stayed unmatched. The CDR3 nucleotides are TGTGCCAGCAGCGTAGGAGGGGACAGATTCTCCTACAATGAGCAGTTCTTC. Its translation: CASSVGGDRFSYNEQFF.

This chain uses TRBV7-2 with TRBJ2-7, with TRBD2 as a possible D gene (6 bases). This CDR3 is 12 amino acids long. Germline CDR1 and CDR2: SGHTA and FQGNSA. The germline V and J ends were trimmed by 5 bases and 6 bases, with 11 bases remaining between them. The CDR3, as DNA: TGTGCCAGCAGCCCAACTAGCTTCGAGCAGTACTTC. This sequence encodes CASSPTSFEQYF.

CDR3 coding DNA: TGTGCCTGGAATGATTGGAGGAACACTGAAGCTTTCTTT. Its translation is CAWNDWRNTEAFF. This chain joins TRBV30 and TRBJ1-1; D is unresolved. V was pared by 4 bases and J by 1 base, with 10 bases between. Germline values: CDR1 GTSNPN, CDR2 SVGIG (reference sequence). The CDR3 spans 13 residues.

The rearrangement links TRBV6-5 to TRBJ1-6, with D perhaps TRBD1 (5 bases). V dropped 2 bases and J dropped 7 bases, with 12 bases sitting between them. The CDR3 length is 15 residues. The germline gives CDR1 MNHEY, CDR2 SVGAGI. The CDR3 loop reads CASSYGDSQNSPLHF. The DNA of the CDR3 is TGTGCCAGCAGTTACGGGGACTCACAAAATTCACCCCTCCACTTT.

This chain joins TRBV25-1 and TRBJ1-5; tentative D call: TRBD1 (6 bases). The CDR3 runs 15 residues. The V end was cut by 7 bases, the J end by 2 bases, with 15 bases between. Germline CDR1 MGHDK, CDR2 SYGVNS. The CDR3: CASKQGSLGNQPQHF. In nucleotides, the CDR3 is TGTGCCAGCAAACAGGGCAGTTTGGGCAATCAGCCCCAGCATTTT.

V gene TRBV5-1 combines with J gene TRBJ2-1, with D unresolved. V lost 5 bases and J 1 base, leaving 10 bases between the germline ends. CDR1 SGHRS and CDR2 YFSETQ come from the germline V gene. This CDR3 comprises 14 residues. CDR3 residues: CASSSDTSYNEQFF. The CDR3 DNA is TGCGCCAGCAGTTCAGACACATCCTACAATGAGCAGTTCTTC.

This clone was observed a few times. The chain combines TRBV25-1 with TRBJ1-1, with 8 bases fitting TRBD1. V lost 8 bases and J lost 4; bases outside the gene matches: 6. The CDR3 contains 13 residues. CDR1 MGHDK and CDR2 SYGVNS come from the germline V gene. Here the CDR3 DNA reads TGTGCCAGCGGTAGACAGGGGATCACTGAAGCTTTCTTT. The encoded protein is CASGRQGITEAFF.

This clone turned up a few times. This chain connects TRBV29-1 to TRBJ2-5; TRBD2 matches at 7 bases. The CDR3 runs to 13 residues. The V gene's germline CDR1 is SQVTM and CDR2 ANQGSEA. Unmatched junction bases numbered 3, after V lost 3 bases and J lost 2 bases. The CDR3 DNA is TGCAGCGTTGATTGGCGGGAGCAAGAGACCCAGTACTTC. Translation: CSVDWREQETQYF.

The chain couples TRBV5-1 to TRBJ2-5; the match to TRBD2 covers 11 bases. With V trimmed by 4 bases and J by 2 bases, 4 bases remained unmatched. The CDR3 spans 15 residues. Germline CDR1 reads SGHRS; CDR2 reads YFSETQ. CDR3: CASSVSGRVQETQYF. The CDR3 region has the DNA TGCGCCAGCAGCGTTAGCGGGAGGGTTCAAGAGACCCAGTACTTC.

Comment on this clone: The junction does not match germline at one end; this may be a read error. The CDR3 coding sequence is TGTGCCAGCAGCCTAACGACAGGGGGCAGGGGAGAGGCCCAGTACTTC. The encoded protein is CASSLTTGGRGEAQYF. The chain uses TRBV5-4 and TRBJ2-5; TRBD1 matches 10 bases. The CDR3 spans 16 residues. Per germline, CDR1 SGHNT and CDR2 YYREEE (reference sequence).

The chain carries TRBV5-4 and TRBJ1-2; 9 bases are shared with TRBD1. V shed 4 bases and J 2 bases; nucleotides not matched to a gene: 6. The CDR3 has 15 amino acids. Germline CDR1 reads SGHNT; CDR2 reads YYREEE (reference sequence). The DNA of the CDR3 is TGTGCCAGCAGCCCGGGACAGGGCTGGAACTATGGCTACACCTTC. Its translation: CASSPGQGWNYGYTF.

This chain connects TRBV29-1 to TRBJ1-1; unclear D gene. Germline lookup yields CDR1 SQVTM and CDR2 ANQGSEA. The CDR3 loop spans 13 amino acids. The germline V and J ends were trimmed by 1 base and 0 bases, with 6 bases remaining between them. The CDR3 DNA reads TGCAGCGTTGAAGGCAGAATGAACACTGAAGCTTTCTTT. This translates into CSVEGRMNTEAFF.

V is TRBV18 and J is TRBJ1-5; TRBD1 matches at 7 bases. The CDR3 sequence is 15 residues long. V lost 2 bases and J lost 6; bases outside the gene matches: 7. CDR1 and CDR2 from the germline V gene are KGHSH and LQKENI. The CDR3 DNA sequence: TGTGCCAGCTCACCATCTGGACCAGGGGGTCAGCCCCAGCATTTT. Translated, it gives CASSPSGPGGQPQHF.